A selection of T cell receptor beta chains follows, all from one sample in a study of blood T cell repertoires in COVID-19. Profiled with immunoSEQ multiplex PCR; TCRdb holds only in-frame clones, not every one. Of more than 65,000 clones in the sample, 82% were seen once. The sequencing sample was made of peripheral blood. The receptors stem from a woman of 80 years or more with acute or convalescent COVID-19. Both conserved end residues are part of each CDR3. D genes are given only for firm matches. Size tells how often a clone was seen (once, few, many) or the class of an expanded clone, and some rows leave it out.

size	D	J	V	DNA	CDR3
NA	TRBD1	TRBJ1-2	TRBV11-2	TGTGCCAGCAGCGGAATGCGGACAGGGCTCTATGGCTACACCTTC	CASSGMRTGLYGYTF
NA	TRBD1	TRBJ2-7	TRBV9	TGTGCCAGCAGCGTAGTTAGGGGGCCCTACGAGCAGTACTTC	CASSVVRGPYEQYF
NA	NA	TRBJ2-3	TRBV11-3	TGTGCCAGCAGCCCCGGGACTAGCACAGATACGCAGTATTTT	CASSPGTSTDTQYF
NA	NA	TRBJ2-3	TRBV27	TGTGCCAGCAGACTCCCAGGGGGGACCGCCACAGATACGCAGTATTTT	CASRLPGGTATDTQYF
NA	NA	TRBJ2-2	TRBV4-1	TGCGCCAGCAGCCTTAGGGGGTCTAACACCGGGGAGCTGTTTTTT	CASSLRGSNTGELFF
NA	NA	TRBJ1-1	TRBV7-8	TGTGCCAGCAGCGCAGGGGAGTCGAACACTGAAGCTTTCTTT	CASSAGESNTEAFF
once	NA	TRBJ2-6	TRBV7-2	TGTGCCAGCAGCTTGAGGGCTGCTCCCACTGGGGCCAACGTCCTGACTTTC	CASSLRAAPTGANVLTF
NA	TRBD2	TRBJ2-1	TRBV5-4	TGTGCCAGCAGCTTGGAACCTAGCGGGACTTACAATGAGCAGTTCTTC	CASSLEPSGTYNEQFF
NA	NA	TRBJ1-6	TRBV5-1	TGCGCCAGCAGCCTAGGACAGAGATATAATTCACCCCTCCACTTT	CASSLGQRYNSPLHF
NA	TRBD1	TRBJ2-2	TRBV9	TGTGCCAGCAGCCTGCGGACAGGGCGCGACACCGGGGAGCTGTTTTTT	CASSLRTGRDTGELFF
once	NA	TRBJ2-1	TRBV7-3	TGTGCCAGCAGCTTCAAGACTCAGGGCGGTGAGCAGTTCTTC	CASSFKTQGGEQFF
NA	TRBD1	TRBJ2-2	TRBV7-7	TGTGCCAGCAGCCCCCAGGGGGCGGGCACCGGGGAGCTGTTTTTT	CASSPQGAGTGELFF
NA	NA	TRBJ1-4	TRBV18	TGTGCCAGCTCCCTACAGGGATACTCAACTAATGAAAAACTGTTTTTT	CASSLQGYSTNEKLFF
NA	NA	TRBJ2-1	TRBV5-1	TGCGCCAGCAGCTTGGCCGGTGGAGGGGCGGGGGAGCAGTTCTTC	CASSLAGGGAGEQFF
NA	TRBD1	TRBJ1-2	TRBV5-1	TGCGCCAGCAGCAGATTTGGCCCGGGACAGGGCAGTGACTATGGCTACACCTTC	CASSRFGPGQGSDYGYTF
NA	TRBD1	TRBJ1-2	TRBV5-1	TGCGCCAGCAGCTTGGGTTTTAACGTTCTCCGGACAGGAAGAGGGGCCTATGGCTACACCTTC	CASSLGFNVLRTGRGAYGYTF
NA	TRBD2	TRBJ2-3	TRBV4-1	TGCGCCAGCAGCCAAGTGGGGAGGGCCTCTACAGATACGCAGTATTTT	CASSQVGRASTDTQYF